A selection of T cell receptor beta chains follows, all from one sample in a study of PD-1 blockade in classical Hodgkin lymphoma. Generated by immunoSEQ multiplex PCR, the TCRdb table keeps only in-frame clones and is missing some. This table holds 20,000 or so clones, around 75% found once. Material: peripheral blood mononuclear cells (PBMCs), obtained before the second cycle of nivolumab. The receptors were sampled from a human donor with classical Hodgkin lymphoma. The conserved cysteine and the conserved F or W are not part of the CDR3 here. Each record gives: CDR3 length, D gene, V gene, J gene, CDR3 protein. D genes are given only for firm matches.

CDR3 length: 12; D gene: TRBD1; V gene: TRBV2; J gene: TRBJ1-4; CDR3 protein: ASNLGQGREKLF
CDR3 length: 14; D gene: TRBD1; V gene: TRBV27; J gene: TRBJ1-6; CDR3 protein: ASSKTGASYNSPLH
CDR3 length: 15; D gene: NA; V gene: TRBV7-3; J gene: TRBJ1-1; CDR3 protein: ASSLTWIQGADTEAF
CDR3 length: 13; D gene: NA; V gene: TRBV4-3; J gene: TRBJ1-4; CDR3 protein: ASSQEGVGSEKLF
CDR3 length: 12; D gene: NA; V gene: TRBV30; J gene: TRBJ1-4; CDR3 protein: ACLQGLLNEKLF
CDR3 length: 10; D gene: NA; V gene: TRBV19; J gene: TRBJ2-1; CDR3 protein: ASSELRSEQF
CDR3 length: 15; D gene: NA; V gene: TRBV6-1; J gene: TRBJ1-6; CDR3 protein: ASSDSVADFYNSPLH
CDR3 length: 13; D gene: NA; V gene: TRBV7-6; J gene: TRBJ2-3; CDR3 protein: ASSLGAGGTDTQY
CDR3 length: 12; D gene: TRBD1; V gene: TRBV28; J gene: TRBJ1-2; CDR3 protein: ASTLGTGPYGYT
CDR3 length: 12; D gene: NA; V gene: TRBV10-3; J gene: TRBJ1-5; CDR3 protein: AISVGREAQPQH
CDR3 length: 8; D gene: NA; V gene: TRBV30; J gene: TRBJ2-7; CDR3 protein: ASGWYEQY
CDR3 length: 11; D gene: NA; V gene: TRBV11-2; J gene: TRBJ1-1; CDR3 protein: ASSFSVNTEAF
CDR3 length: 15; D gene: TRBD1; V gene: TRBV5-6; J gene: TRBJ1-1; CDR3 protein: ASSLGPGQGMNTEAF
CDR3 length: 10; D gene: NA; V gene: TRBV5-5; J gene: TRBJ2-2; CDR3 protein: ASSPGTGELF
CDR3 length: 11; D gene: NA; V gene: TRBV23-1; J gene: TRBJ1-4; CDR3 protein: ASSQRSEGKLF
CDR3 length: 10; D gene: TRBD1; V gene: TRBV6-6; J gene: TRBJ2-7; CDR3 protein: ASRTGTYEQY
CDR3 length: 13; D gene: NA; V gene: TRBV5-8; J gene: TRBJ2-6; CDR3 protein: ASSLGGSGANVLT
CDR3 length: 12; D gene: NA; V gene: TRBV27; J gene: TRBJ1-6; CDR3 protein: ASSLRQGRSPLH
CDR3 length: 14; D gene: NA; V gene: TRBV28; J gene: TRBJ2-4; CDR3 protein: ASSFGREQPKNIQY
CDR3 length: 11; D gene: NA; V gene: TRBV13; J gene: TRBJ2-2; CDR3 protein: ASSPRRAGELF
CDR3 length: 14; D gene: TRBD1; V gene: TRBV14; J gene: TRBJ2-7; CDR3 protein: ASSERNGTGGDEQY
CDR3 length: 15; D gene: TRBD2; V gene: TRBV29-1; J gene: TRBJ2-1; CDR3 protein: SVEARSGRESYNEQF
CDR3 length: 13; D gene: NA; V gene: TRBV2; J gene: TRBJ2-5; CDR3 protein: ASSEGGGGGETQY
CDR3 length: 11; D gene: TRBD1; V gene: TRBV27; J gene: TRBJ2-7; CDR3 protein: ASSVNRGSEQY
CDR3 length: 13; D gene: TRBD1; V gene: TRBV5-5; J gene: TRBJ1-4; CDR3 protein: ASNTLQGIGEKLF
CDR3 length: 11; D gene: NA; V gene: TRBV18; J gene: TRBJ2-1; CDR3 protein: ASSPSVNNEQF
CDR3 length: 12; D gene: NA; V gene: TRBV4-2; J gene: TRBJ2-2; CDR3 protein: ASSALDETRELF
CDR3 length: 14; D gene: TRBD2; V gene: TRBV5-4; J gene: TRBJ2-7; CDR3 protein: ASSAGRTSGSYEQY
CDR3 length: 12; D gene: TRBD2; V gene: TRBV10-3; J gene: TRBJ2-7; CDR3 protein: AISTVGGGDEQY
CDR3 length: 13; D gene: NA; V gene: TRBV9; J gene: TRBJ2-7; CDR3 protein: ASSVGLGTGYEQY
CDR3 length: 12; D gene: NA; V gene: TRBV30; J gene: TRBJ2-7; CDR3 protein: AWSVGQGLYEQY
CDR3 length: 13; D gene: TRBD1; V gene: TRBV7-3; J gene: TRBJ1-3; CDR3 protein: ASSSQGGSGNTIY
CDR3 length: 12; D gene: NA; V gene: TRBV5-6; J gene: TRBJ2-2; CDR3 protein: ASSFRQNTGELF
CDR3 length: 12; D gene: NA; V gene: TRBV28; J gene: TRBJ2-7; CDR3 protein: ASSQQGPDYEQY
CDR3 length: 13; D gene: NA; V gene: TRBV10-3; J gene: TRBJ2-1; CDR3 protein: AISERTALYNEQF
CDR3 length: 13; D gene: TRBD1; V gene: TRBV7-2; J gene: TRBJ2-7; CDR3 protein: ASSLTGQGSYEQY
CDR3 length: 13; D gene: TRBD2; V gene: TRBV5-6; J gene: TRBJ2-3; CDR3 protein: ASSPDQRGTYTQY
CDR3 length: 14; D gene: NA; V gene: TRBV27; J gene: TRBJ1-2; CDR3 protein: ASSLSRDRTNYGYT
CDR3 length: 13; D gene: NA; V gene: TRBV6-5; J gene: TRBJ2-2; CDR3 protein: ASSYSALGAGELF
CDR3 length: 16; D gene: TRBD1; V gene: TRBV11-2; J gene: TRBJ2-7; CDR3 protein: ASILPPDNRGISYEQY